This TCR beta chain was found in a study of shared clonotypes between healthy human individuals. On the study more broadly: CD4 naive cells filled three plates per donor, CD4 memory three, CD8 naive two and CD8 memory one.

TCRdb's copy holds only in-frame clones and misses some; the assay was immunoSEQ multiplex PCR. This table holds millions of clones, more than 85% found once. The CDR3 extends over 15 amino acids. The rearrangement uses TRBV21-1 and TRBJ2-7. TRBV21-1 is shown as a pseudogene. Sequencing was performed on naive CD4+ T cells from PBMCs. Subset noted: CD45RA+ positively selected. This TCR came from a man aged 18 to 30 in good health. Some clones in this sample may be carry-over from other donors' samples. This CDR3 reads CASIQGIILTYEQYF. CDR3 nucleotides: TGTGCCAGCATTCAAGGGATTATTCTTACCTACGAGCAGTACTTC.